This passage covers 18 T cell receptor beta chains from one sample sequenced in a study of shared clonotypes between healthy human individuals. This table comes from immunoSEQ multiplex PCR, and its TCRdb copy is limited to in-frame clones, with some not included. The sample lists 2 million to 3 million clones, approximately 93% seen once, with about 0.34% in the top ten. The sample taken for sequencing was naive CD4+ T cells from PBMCs. Subset given: CD45RA+ positively selected. These receptors all come from a man younger than 35 in good health. Some clones in this sample may be carry-over from other donors' samples.

This rearrangement joins TRBV4-3 to TRBJ2-3, with 10 bases lining up with TRBD1. This CDR3 has 16 amino acids. The V and J ends lost 4 bases and 3 bases, in that order; junction bases with no gene match: 7. Looked up from germline, CDR1 is LGHNA and CDR2 is YSLEER. The CDR3 region is CASSLSPGQGTDTQYF. CDR3 nucleotides: TGCGCCAGCAGCCTATCCCCGGGACAGGGGACAGATACGCAGTATTTT.

The chain combines TRBV7-2 with TRBJ2-7, with unresolved D. The CDR3 contains 13 residues. Germline CDR1 is SGHTA and CDR2 is FQGNSA. V was trimmed by 1 base and J by 2 bases, leaving 6 bases between them. CDR3 in amino acids: CASSLGSTYEQYF. The CDR3 DNA follows: TGTGCCAGCAGCTTAGGTAGCACCTACGAGCAGTACTTC.

This clone came up a few times. V usage is TRBV6-5 and J usage is TRBJ1-3; D remains unclear. Germline assignment: CDR1 MNHEY and CDR2 SVGAGI. This CDR3 is 11 amino acids long. Trimming cost V 2 bases and J 8 bases, with 4 bases left between them. CDR3 sequence: CASSYGHTIYF. The CDR3, as DNA: TGTGCCAGCAGTTACGGGCACACCATATATTTT.

The gene calls are TRBV28 and TRBJ1-1; D is possibly TRBD1 (6 bases). Germline assignment: CDR1 MDHEN and CDR2 SYDVKM. The V and J ends lost 3 bases and 4 bases respectively, with 21 bases between them. The CDR3 runs to 17 residues. The CDR3 nucleotides read TGTGCCAGCAGTTTTACCTCGCCCGGGGGGCTTAGCACTGAAGCTTTCTTT. Protein product: CASSFTSPGGLSTEAFF. The full variable domain, completed using reference TRBV28 and TRBJ1-1, is DVKVTQSSRYLVKRTGEKVFLECVQDMDHENMFWYRQDPGLGLRLIYFSYDVKMKEKGDIPEGYSVSREKKERFSLILESASTNQTSMYLCASSFTSPGGLSTEAFFGQGTRLTVV.

CDR3 bases: TGTGCCAGCAGTTTGATTGGGGGCACATCTAGCACAGATACGCAGTATTTT. Its translation is CASSLIGGTSSTDTQYF. This chain uses TRBV28 with TRBJ2-3; a possible D gene is TRBD1 (6 bases). Trimming left V 3 bases short and J 0 bases short, with 16 bases between. The V gene's germline CDR1 is MDHEN and CDR2 SYDVKM. There are 17 residues in the CDR3.

The genes are TRBV7-9 and TRBJ2-1; TRBD2 is a possible D gene (5 bases). The CDR3 runs to 18 residues. Germline CDR1 is SEHNR and CDR2 is FQNEAQ (reference sequence). Trimming cost V 5 bases and J 2 bases, with 22 bases left between them. Here the CDR3 DNA reads TGTGCCAGCAGCCCCAGAGGTCCAGGAGAGGGTCCCTACAATGAGCAGTTCTTC. Its protein product is CASSPRGPGEGPYNEQFF. Full variable domain (remainder filled in from reference TRBV7-9 and TRBJ2-1): DTGVSQNPRHKITKRGQNVTFRCDPISEHNRLYWYRQTLGQGPEFLTYFQNEAQLEKSRLLSDRFSAERPKGSFSTLEIQRTEQGDSAMYLCASSPRGPGEGPYNEQFFGPGTRLTVL.

The gene calls are TRBV27 and TRBJ2-7; D call uncertain. The CDR3 is made up of 11 amino acids. V dropped 4 bases and J dropped 5 bases, with 6 bases sitting between them. The germline V gene has CDR1 MNHEY and CDR2 SMNVEV (reference sequence). CDR3 nucleotides: TGTGCCAGCAGTTCGCCCAACGAGCAGTACTTC. Translating it yields CASSSPNEQYF.

The rearrangement uses TRBV5-6 and TRBJ2-7; maybe TRBD2 (6 bases). The length of the CDR3 is 15 residues. Germline assignment: CDR1 SGHDT and CDR2 YYEEEE. V gave up 8 bases and J gave up 9 bases, with 27 bases separating them. The CDR3, as DNA: TGTGCCAGAAGCGTCGACTCTTGGGAGGATTTCGTGCAGTACTTC. Its translation is CARSVDSWEDFVQYF.

The V gene is TRBV5-1, the J gene TRBJ2-5; the D gene is possibly TRBD1 (6 bases). The CDR3 extends over 14 amino acids. Germline V gene lookup returns CDR1 SGHRS and CDR2 YFSETQ. V was cut by 4 bases and J by 5 bases, with 15 bases left in between. CDR3 amino acids: CASSQQGMEETQYF. For the CDR3, the DNA is TGCGCCAGCAGCCAACAGGGTATGGAGGAGACCCAGTACTTC.

The rearrangement uses TRBV23-1 and TRBJ2-1; 9 bases fit TRBD2. TRBV23-1 is filed as an ORF, its function uncertain. CDR3 length equals 17 residues. J gave up 4 bases and V 2 bases, and 9 bases lay outside the gene matches. The CDR3 DNA reads TGCGCCAGCAGTCAAGTCGCGCGGGAGGGTACTTACAATGAGCAGTTCTTC. Protein sequence: CASSQVAREGTYNEQFF.

The chain has TRBV5-1 and TRBJ2-6; D is tentatively TRBD1 or TRBD2 (5 bases each). V lost 6 bases and J lost 0, with 13 bases in between. Germline CDR1 and CDR2: SGHRS and YFSETQ. The CDR3 loop spans 16 amino acids. The CDR3 coding sequence is TGCGCCAGCACCCAGCGGACATACTCTGGGGCCAACGTCCTGACTTTC. Its protein product is CASTQRTYSGANVLTF.

The chain uses TRBV5-1 and TRBJ1-1, with D possibly being TRBD1 (5 bases). The CDR3 is 14 amino acids. V was cut by 4 bases and J by 5 bases, with 15 bases left in between. Germline loops: CDR1 SGHRS, CDR2 YFSETQ. CDR3 residues: CASSGAGSGTEAFF. The CDR3 region has the DNA TGCGCCAGCAGCGGGGCAGGGTCGGGGACTGAAGCTTTCTTT.

The chain joins TRBV7-8 to TRBJ2-2; unclear D gene. The CDR3 runs to 14 residues. Germline CDR1 is SGHVS and CDR2 is FQNEAQ. Deletions cut 2 bases from V and 0 bases from J, with 4 bases between. The CDR3 here is CASSLTSNTGELFF. The CDR3 DNA is TGTGCCAGCAGCTTAACATCGAACACCGGGGAGCTGTTTTTT.

This clone came up a few times. The identical CDR3 is also encoded by other nucleotide sequences in the sample. This chain connects TRBV28 to TRBJ1-2; TRBD1 is a possible D gene (5 bases). Germline V lookup: CDR1 MDHEN, CDR2 SYDVKM. V was cut by 2 bases and J by 4 bases, with 5 bases left in between. The CDR3 has 12 residues. The CDR3 DNA is TGTGCCAGCAGTTTAAGGGGCTATGGCTACACCTTC. Translated: CASSLRGYGYTF.

The chain uses TRBV6-4 and TRBJ2-5, with D unresolved. V was trimmed by 0 bases and J by 1 base, leaving 9 bases between them. This CDR3 comprises 15 residues. Germline values: CDR1 MRHNA, CDR2 SNTAGT. CDR3 in amino acids: CASSDSDLLQETQYF. CDR3 coding DNA: TGTGCCAGCAGTGACTCTGACCTGCTCCAAGAGACCCAGTACTTC.

The chain recombines TRBV19 with TRBJ2-2; tentatively, D is TRBD2 (6 bases). Germline lookup yields CDR1 LNHDA and CDR2 SQIVND (reference sequence). V was shortened by 4 bases and J by 0 bases, with 12 bases between the two germline ends. The length of the CDR3 is 16 residues. The CDR3 bases are TGTGCCAGTAGTACGATACTAGCTCCGAACACCGGGGAGCTGTTTTTT. Amino acid sequence: CASSTILAPNTGELFF.

The chain carries TRBV5-1 and TRBJ2-5, with 13 nucleotides matching TRBD2. CDR1 SGHRS and CDR2 YFSETQ come from the germline V gene. V gave up 4 bases and J gave up 5 bases; unmatched junction bases: 11. This CDR3 region has 17 residues. Here the CDR3 reads CASSPGTSGNIGETQYF. The CDR3 DNA is TGCGCCAGCAGCCCCGGGACTAGCGGGAATATCGGGGAGACCCAGTACTTC.

The chain is built from TRBV7-9 and TRBJ2-7; 8 nucleotides line up with TRBD1. Unmatched junction bases numbered 10, after V lost 5 bases and J lost 4 bases. The length of the CDR3 is 15 residues. Germline CDR1 is SEHNR and CDR2 is FQNEAQ (reference sequence). The CDR3 DNA is TGTGCCAGCAGCCCATTACAGGGGGGTGGGTACGAGCAGTACTTC. Protein sequence: CASSPLQGGGYEQYF. The whole variable domain, remainder taken from reference TRBV7-9 and TRBJ2-7, is DTGVSQNPRHKITKRGQNVTFRCDPISEHNRLYWYRQTLGQGPEFLTYFQNEAQLEKSRLLSDRFSAERPKGSFSTLEIQRTEQGDSAMYLCASSPLQGGGYEQYFGPGTRLTVT.